These T cell receptor beta chains were read from a single sample in a study of blood T cell repertoires in COVID-19. Libraries were prepared by immunoSEQ multiplex PCR; TCRdb keeps only in-frame clonotypes and omits some of them. The repertoire includes 260,000 or so clones, about 80% of them detected once, and roughly 8.6% sits in the top ten. Specimen: peripheral blood. The receptors were sampled from a human donor in a cohort sampled during active COVID-19. The CDR3 runs from the conserved cysteine through the conserved F or W. D genes are given only for firm matches. Size values are once, few and many counts, or a class for expanded clones, and some rows have none.

TRBV5-1,TRBJ2-4,NA,NA,CASSLAQGAKNIQYF,TGCGCCAGCAGCTTGGCCCAGGGGGCCAAAAACATTCAGTACTTC
TRBV4-1,TRBJ2-7,NA,NA,CASSPDSSSYEQYF,TGCGCCAGCAGCCCCGACAGCTCTTCCTACGAGCAGTACTTC
TRBV9,TRBJ2-3,NA,NA,CASSVLGADTQYF,TGTGCCAGCAGCGTCCTGGGCGCAGATACGCAGTATTTT
TRBV6-5,TRBJ2-7,NA,TRBD2,CASSLSSGSYEQYF,TGTGCCAGCAGTTTGAGTAGCGGGAGCTACGAGCAGTACTTC
TRBV27,TRBJ1-2,once,TRBD1,CASSLTGGYGYTF,TGTGCCAGCAGTTTGACAGGGGGCTATGGCTACACCTTC
TRBV28,TRBJ2-7,NA,NA,CASSWGPTEQYF,TGTGCCAGCAGTTGGGGCCCGACCGAGCAGTACTTC
TRBV28,TRBJ1-2,many,NA,CASTKPKRGQSTYGYTF,TGTGCCAGCACTAAGCCCAAGCGCGGACAGTCTACCTATGGCTACACCTTC
TRBV7-2,TRBJ2-3,few,NA,CASSPRVSDTQYF,TGTGCCAGCAGCCCTAGAGTCTCAGATACGCAGTATTTT
TRBV21-1,TRBJ1-5,NA,NA,CASSNMTGNRQPQHF,TGTGCCAGCAGCAATATGACAGGGAACCGCCAGCCCCAGCATTTT
TRBV25-1,TRBJ2-5,once,NA,CASSEDARAVETQYF,TGTGCCAGCAGTGAAGATGCCAGGGCTGTGGAGACCCAGTACTTC
TRBV6-5,TRBJ2-2,NA,NA,CASSSLGQLITGELFF,TGTGCCAGCAGTTCCCTCGGACAGCTTATCACCGGGGAGCTGTTTTTT
TRBV28,TRBJ2-5,NA,TRBD1,CASSEDRGRETQYF,TGTGCCAGCAGTGAGGACAGGGGGAGGGAGACCCAGTACTTC
TRBV19,TRBJ1-3,few,TRBD1,CARQGGGNTIYF,TGTGCCAGACAGGGGGGAGGAAACACCATATATTTT
TRBV5-1,TRBJ2-5,once,NA,CASSLDPAGSQETQYF,TGCGCCAGCAGCTTGGATCCAGCGGGCTCCCAAGAGACCCAGTACTTC
TRBV6-6,TRBJ2-7,NA,TRBD1,CASRQSPGTGYEQYF,TGTGCCAGCAGGCAGAGTCCCGGGACAGGGTACGAGCAGTACTTC
TRBV19,TRBJ1-2,few,NA,CASNSQLSYGYTF,TGTGCCAGTAACTCACAGCTCTCCTATGGCTACACCTTC
TRBV19,TRBJ2-5,NA,TRBD2,CASSNWDILAGEGETQYF,TGTGCCAGTAGTAACTGGGACATCCTAGCGGGAGAGGGAGAGACCCAGTACTTC
TRBV27,TRBJ2-7,few,TRBD2,CASSARGGYYEQYF,TGTGCCAGCAGCGCCCGGGGGGGTTACTACGAGCAGTACTTC
TRBV28,TRBJ1-3,NA,NA,CASSSPGTGNTIYF,TGTGCCAGCAGTTCGCCGGGTACTGGAAACACCATATATTTT
TRBV19,TRBJ1-1,NA,TRBD1,CASSISGTGSTEAFF,TGTGCCAGTAGTATTTCTGGGACAGGGTCCACTGAAGCTTTCTTT
TRBV5-5,TRBJ2-7,NA,TRBD2,CASSLRGGLSYEQYF,TGTGCCAGCAGCTTACGGGGGGGCCTCTCCTACGAGCAGTACTTC
TRBV9,TRBJ2-5,NA,TRBD2,CASTASRGDGWTQYF,TGTGCCAGCACCGCCTCGCGGGGGGACGGGTGGACCCAGTACTTC
TRBV19,TRBJ2-3,NA,TRBD2,CASSYPSGSTDTQYF,TGTGCCAGTAGTTATCCTAGCGGGAGCACAGATACGCAGTATTTT
TRBV27,TRBJ2-3,NA,TRBD2,CASKGLASTDTQYF,TGTGCCAGCAAGGGACTAGCGAGCACAGATACGCAGTATTTT
TRBV19,TRBJ2-5,NA,TRBD1,CASQKTGQETQYF,TGTGCCAGCCAGAAGACAGGGCAAGAGACCCAGTACTTC
TRBV4-3,TRBJ1-3,NA,NA,CASSQFRGTRGNTIYF,TGCGCCAGCAGCCAATTCAGGGGTACAAGAGGAAACACCATATATTTT
TRBV19,TRBJ1-5,NA,NA,CASSPRGVNQPQHF,TGTGCCAGTAGCCCCCGGGGAGTCAATCAGCCCCAGCATTTT
TRBV12-3/TRBV12-4,TRBJ1-3,NA,NA,CASSLTAVNTIYF,TGTGCCAGCAGTTTGACAGCAGTAAACACCATATATTTT
TRBV18,TRBJ1-6,NA,NA,CASSPQQKTSSYNSPLHF,TGTGCCAGCTCACCACAACAGAAAACCAGCTCCTATAATTCACCCCTCCACTTT
TRBV20-1,TRBJ2-5,NA,TRBD2,CSASPGLGRETQYF,TGCAGTGCTAGTCCGGGACTAGGTCGGGAGACCCAGTACTTC
TRBV11-2,TRBJ2-5,NA,TRBD2,CASSLRRERFETQYF,TGTGCCAGCAGCTTGCGGCGGGAGCGATTCGAGACCCAGTACTTC
TRBV20-1,TRBJ2-5,NA,TRBD2,CSASVSGGAETQYF,TGCAGTGCTAGTGTTAGCGGGGGGGCGGAGACCCAGTACTTC
TRBV6-2/TRBV6-3,TRBJ2-1,NA,NA,CASSYPLYNEQFF,TGTGCCAGCAGTTACCCACTTTACAATGAGCAGTTCTTC
TRBV18,TRBJ1-5,NA,NA,CASSREGRSIQPQHF,TGTGCCAGCTCCCGGGAAGGCAGGTCTATTCAGCCCCAGCATTTT
TRBV27,TRBJ2-3,NA,TRBD2,CATRSLAGGDTQYF,TGTGCCACTCGCTCACTAGCGGGAGGAGATACGCAGTATTTT
TRBV5-5,TRBJ1-4,NA,NA,CASSLDRPKEKLFF,TGTGCCAGCAGCTTGGACAGGCCTAAGGAAAAACTGTTTTTT
TRBV20-1,TRBJ1-2,NA,TRBD1,CSASRDRVAGYTF,TGCAGTGCTAGTCGTGACAGGGTCGCTGGCTACACCTTC
TRBV11-3,TRBJ1-1,NA,NA,CASSLTRADTEAFF,TGTGCCAGCAGCTTAACCAGGGCGGACACTGAAGCTTTCTTT
TRBV6-1,TRBJ1-1,NA,TRBD1,CASSEDRGGTEAFF,TGTGCCAGCAGTGAGGACAGGGGAGGCACTGAAGCTTTCTTT
TRBV5-5,TRBJ2-7,few,TRBD2,CASSVGLAGAYEQYF,TGTGCCAGCAGCGTGGGACTAGCGGGGGCCTACGAGCAGTACTTC